This TCR beta chain was recovered during a study of T cells expressing NK-cell markers. Germline CDR1 reads LGHNA; CDR2 reads YSLEER. This CDR3 comprises 15 residues. TCRdb re-called the 5' RACE reads and gives one entry per CDR3 protein, without DNA. The specimen's table records approximately 22,000 distinct CDR3 sequences. The V call is TRBV4-3, the J call TRBJ2-7; TCRdb indicates TRBD2, and absent DNA this call remains unverified. The TCR was taken from a man aged 18 to 69 in good health. Input material: blood T cells: a sorted CD56 or NKG2C T cell subset, CD4+ or CD8+ T cells, or bulk PBMC T cells (not recorded which). CDR3: CASSQDTLAGSEQYF.